This T cell receptor (beta chain) was documented in a study of T and B cells in COVID-19 patients. Across the study: Peripheral blood came from COVID-19 patients with active infection or after recovery.

Study outcomes and limitations: Active COVID-19 showed highly clonal TRB repertoires; recovery showed diversity and richness above healthy donors. No sequencing was yet done of CD4+, regulatory or CD8+ subsets, or of SARS-CoV-2-responsive or tetramer+ sorted cells. Patients with COVID-19 reportedly showed strongly skewed T cell receptor beta variable and joining gene usage.

TRB rearrangements were amplified by multiplex PCR with BIOMED2 TRB-A/B primers. Each CDR3 protein gets one entry after TCRdb re-called the multiplex PCR reads with MiXCR. The table includes some 5,200 distinct CDR3 sequences, approximately 20% detected once. TRB was amplified from about 250-500 ng of blood genomic DNA. In the case of this clonotype: Its antigen is unknown.

The sequenced material came from blood. The source of this sequence is a human donor with active COVID-19.

CDR3 in DNA: TGTGCCAGCTCACGCCCCATGAGACAGGGGTCGGAGCAGTACTTC. Amino acids: CASSRPMRQGSEQYF. The V gene is TRBV18, the J gene TRBJ2-7; TRBD1 agrees at 8 bases. The CDR3 loop spans 15 amino acids. Germline V gives CDR1 KGHSH, CDR2 LQKENI. With 4 bases clipped from V and 7 bases from J, the junction kept 12 bases outside the gene matches.